This entry lists 20 T cell receptor beta chains sequenced from one sample in a study of vaccination effects on CD4 cells after COVID-19. Measured with immunoSEQ multiplex PCR; TCRdb has only the in-frame clones, and not every one. This table has about 24,000 clones, about two thirds appearing once. These TCRs are of unknown antigen specificity. Peptide-pool stimulation followed by sequencing identified expanded antigen-specific CD4+ clonotypes in the ViraFEST assay. Scientists isolated CD4+ T cells after a roughly 10-day culture period ended. Among the vaccine recipients, none had a prior SARS-CoV-2 infection, and nucleocapsid antibodies were negative. The input for sequencing was CD4+ T cells from PBMCs cultured with SARS-CoV-2 spike peptides, taken before COVID-19 vaccination. Every receptor here comes from a human donor who received a COVID-19 vaccine.

The chain combines TRBV4-1 with TRBJ1-2, with unresolved D. The CDR3 covers 15 residues. Germline V gene data show CDR1 as MGHRA and CDR2 as YSYEKL. V lost 1 base and J 8 bases, leaving 17 bases between the germline ends. This chain's CDR3 is CASSQVVGFSGGYTF. The CDR3, as DNA: TGCGCCAGCAGCCAAGTGGTTGGGTTTTCGGGGGGCTACACCTTC.

The V call is TRBV4-2, the J call TRBJ1-1; D is ambiguous. CDR1 and CDR2 (germline): LGHNA, YNFKEQ. CDR3 length equals 13 residues. V lost 0 bases to trimming and J lost 4 bases, with 6 bases between them. The CDR3 DNA follows: TGTGCCAGCAGCCAAGATCCGAGCACTGAAGCTTTCTTT. As protein: CASSQDPSTEAFF.

The rearrangement uses TRBV7-2 and TRBJ2-3; D ambiguous. The V end was cut by 2 bases, the J end by 4 bases, with 4 bases between. The CDR3 has 12 amino acids. Germline V gene data show CDR1 as SGHTA and CDR2 as FQGNSA. The CDR3 sequence is CASSLLADTQYF. The CDR3 DNA sequence: TGTGCCAGCAGCTTACTGGCAGATACGCAGTATTTT.

This rearrangement joins TRBV9 to TRBJ2-1; possibly TRBD2 for D (6 bases). Germline V lookup: CDR1 SGDLS, CDR2 YYNGEE. This CDR3 spans 21 amino acids. V dropped 0 bases and J dropped 0 bases, with 25 bases sitting between them. This chain's CDR3 is CASSVAEGSFRRGSSYNEQFF. CDR3 DNA sequence: TGTGCCAGCAGCGTAGCTGAGGGTAGCTTTCGTCGGGGGAGCTCCTACAATGAGCAGTTCTTC. The complete variable domain, with remaining parts taken from reference TRBV9 and TRBJ2-1, reads DSGVTQTPKHLITATGQRVTLRCSPRSGDLSVYWYQQSLDQGLQFLIQYYNGEERAKGNILERFSAQQFPDLHSELNLSSLELGDSALYFCASSVAEGSFRRGSSYNEQFFGPGTRLTVL.

The rearrangement uses TRBV7-9 and TRBJ2-7; D is unclear. Germline V gene sequence: CDR1 SEHNR, CDR2 FQNEAQ (reference sequence). This CDR3 is built from 14 residues. The V and J ends lost 5 bases and 3 bases respectively, with 14 bases between them. The CDR3 sequence is CASSGRARYYEQYF. In DNA, the CDR3 is TGTGCCAGCAGCGGAAGGGCACGGTACTACGAGCAGTACTTC.

This clone was seen only once. The rearrangement joins TRBV6-5 to TRBJ1-4, with D unresolved. CDR3 size: 15 residues. Germline CDR1 is MNHEY and CDR2 is SVGAGI. The V and J ends lost 2 bases and 4 bases respectively, with 11 bases between them. Here the CDR3 reads CASSYDIGVNEKLFF. In DNA, the CDR3 is TGTGCCAGCAGTTACGATATAGGCGTTAATGAAAAACTGTTTTTT.

V and J are TRBV29-1 and TRBJ2-5, with 10 bases that match TRBD1. The germline V gene has CDR1 SQVTM and CDR2 ANQGSEA. Trimming removed 1 base from V and 0 bases from J; junction bases left unmatched: 2. This CDR3 is built from 15 residues. The CDR3: CSVEGGTGDQETQYF. CDR3 bases: TGCAGCGTTGAAGGTGGGACAGGGGACCAAGAGACCCAGTACTTC.

This clone has a handful of counts. This chain connects TRBV10-1 to TRBJ2-7; 9 positions agree with TRBD1. The germline CDR1 and CDR2 sequences are WNHNN and SYGVQD (reference sequence). The CDR3 totals 16 residues. V was pared by 6 bases and J by 0 bases, with 9 bases of the junction left unmatched. The CDR3, as DNA: TGCGCCAGCAGCACCACGACAGGGGGGAACTCCTACGAGCAGTACTTC. It yields the protein CASSTTTGGNSYEQYF.

The V and J genes are TRBV7-9 and TRBJ2-5, with a weak D call TRBD1 (5 bases). The CDR3 loop spans 15 amino acids. The V end lost 1 base, the J end lost 0 bases, and 9 bases lay between the germline ends. CDR1 SEHNR and CDR2 FQNEAQ come from the germline V gene (reference sequence). The CDR3 here is CASSLVGANQETQYF. In DNA form, the CDR3 reads TGTGCCAGCAGCTTAGTTGGGGCAAACCAAGAGACCCAGTACTTC.

The chain combines TRBV6-5 with TRBJ2-2; D is perhaps TRBD2 (6 bases). The germline V gene encodes CDR1 MNHEY and CDR2 SVGAGI. V lost 7 bases, J lost 7 bases, and 16 bases lay in between. The CDR3 loop spans 14 amino acids. The CDR3 coding sequence is TGTGCCAGCACCCAGGCGGGGTGGGGCGGGGAGCTGTTTTTT. Encoded protein: CASTQAGWGGELFF.

V and J are TRBV7-2 and TRBJ2-3; 7 nucleotides agree with TRBD1. J was trimmed by 5 bases and V by 1 base; bases with no gene match: 3. The CDR3 spans 14 residues. The germline V gene encodes CDR1 SGHTA and CDR2 FQGNSA. CDR3 amino acids: CASSLVGGIDTQYF. CDR3 nucleotide sequence: TGTGCCAGCAGCTTAGTAGGGGGCATAGATACGCAGTATTTT.

The chain uses TRBV7-9 and TRBJ2-1, with TRBD2 identical over 10 bases. V gave up 3 bases and J gave up 9 bases; unmatched junction bases: 8. The CDR3 is made up of 15 amino acids. Germline V gene data show CDR1 as SEHNR and CDR2 as FQNEAQ (reference sequence). CDR3 in DNA: TGTGCCAGCAGCTTTTCTAGCGGGGGCTCCGGTGAGCAGTTCTTC. Its protein is CASSFSSGGSGEQFF.

The chain employs TRBV5-5 and TRBJ2-3; D gene ambiguous. The germline V gene encodes CDR1 SGHKS and CDR2 YYEKEE (reference sequence). Trimming removed 0 bases at V and 1 base at J, with 6 bases between. The CDR3 totals 14 residues. The CDR3 DNA follows: TGTGCCAGCAGCTTGGAGTGGGGCACAGATACGCAGTATTTT. This gives the protein CASSLEWGTDTQYF.

The chain uses TRBV6-5 and TRBJ1-1; possible D gene TRBD1, 5 bases. Trimming took off 0 bases at V and 6 bases at J, with 8 bases between the two ends. Germline loops: CDR1 MNHEY, CDR2 SVGAGI. This CDR3 has 13 residues. As DNA, the CDR3 is TGTGCCAGCAGTTACTCTGGGGGGGCTGAAGCTTTCTTT. This sequence encodes CASSYSGGAEAFF.

The sample holds one count of this clone. The CDR3 DNA reads TGTGCCAGCAGTTCTGCCCCAGGTACCACTGAAGCTTTCTTT. Protein sequence: CASSSAPGTTEAFF. The chain employs TRBV6-4 and TRBJ1-1; D is unclear. V was shortened by 5 bases and J by 4 bases, with 14 bases between the two germline ends. Germline assignment: CDR1 MRHNA and CDR2 SNTAGT. The CDR3 is 14 residues long.

The rearrangement joins TRBV6-6 to TRBJ2-7; D could derive from TRBD1 or TRBD2 (5 bases each). V was cut by 4 bases and J by 2 bases, with 18 bases left in between. Germline V lookup: CDR1 MNHNY, CDR2 SVGAGI (reference sequence). This CDR3 region has 16 residues. CDR3 nucleotide sequence: TGTGCCAGCAGTTCCATGACGGGACGCTCTACCTACGAGCAGTACTTC. As protein: CASSSMTGRSTYEQYF.

The chain recombines TRBV4-1 with TRBJ1-5, with a weak D call TRBD1 (5 bases). There are 16 residues in the CDR3. The ends were cut back, 4 bases at V and 0 bases at J, with 13 bases in the middle. Germline assignment: CDR1 MGHRA and CDR2 YSYEKL. For the CDR3, the DNA is TGCGCCAGCAGCCGAGGGGCAGGTTTTAGCAATCAGCCCCAGCATTTT. Encoded protein: CASSRGAGFSNQPQHF.

CDR3 loop: CASTPTGFSNQPQHF. The CDR3 DNA reads TGTGCCAGTACCCCGACAGGGTTTAGCAATCAGCCCCAGCATTTT. The chain links TRBV19 to TRBJ1-5; 7 nucleotides match TRBD1. The CDR3 length is 15 residues. Germline values: CDR1 LNHDA, CDR2 SQIVND (reference sequence). V shed 7 bases and J 0 bases; nucleotides not matched to a gene: 6.

This clone was observed a few times. The V and J genes are TRBV5-1 and TRBJ2-7; a weak D match, TRBD2 (6 bases). Per the germline V gene, CDR1 is SGHRS and CDR2 is YFSETQ. The V end lost 0 bases, the J end lost 5 bases, and 12 bases lay between the germline ends. The CDR3 length is 14 residues. The CDR3, as DNA: TGCGCCAGCAGCTTGGATTTCCCGGGGGACGAGCAGTACTTC. Amino acids: CASSLDFPGDEQYF.

The rearrangement joins TRBV6-5 to TRBJ1-4; no clear D gene. The V end was cut by 6 bases, the J end by 8 bases, with 13 bases between. The CDR3 spans 13 residues. The V gene's germline CDR1 is MNHEY and CDR2 SVGAGI. CDR3 sequence (DNA): TGTGCCAGCAGGGTTAATGATTTAGAAAAACTGTTTTTT. It translates to CASRVNDLEKLFF.